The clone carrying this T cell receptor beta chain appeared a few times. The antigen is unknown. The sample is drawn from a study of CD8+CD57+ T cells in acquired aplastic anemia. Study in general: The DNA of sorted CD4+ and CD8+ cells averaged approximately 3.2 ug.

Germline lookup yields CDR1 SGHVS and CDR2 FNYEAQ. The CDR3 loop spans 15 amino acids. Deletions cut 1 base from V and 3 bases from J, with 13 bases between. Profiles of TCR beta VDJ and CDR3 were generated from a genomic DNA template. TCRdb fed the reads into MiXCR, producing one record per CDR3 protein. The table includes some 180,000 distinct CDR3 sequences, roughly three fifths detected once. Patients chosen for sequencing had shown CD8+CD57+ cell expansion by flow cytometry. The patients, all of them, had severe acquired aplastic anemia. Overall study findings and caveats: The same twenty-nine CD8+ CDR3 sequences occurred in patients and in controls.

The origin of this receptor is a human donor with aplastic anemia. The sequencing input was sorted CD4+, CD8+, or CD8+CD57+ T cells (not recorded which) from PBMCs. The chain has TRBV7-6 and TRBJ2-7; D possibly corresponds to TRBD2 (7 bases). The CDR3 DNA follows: TGTGCCAGCAGCTTAGAGGGGGGGGCAATCTACGAGCAGTACTTC. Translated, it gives CASSLEGGAIYEQYF.